These 19 T cell receptor beta chains were all obtained from the same sample, sequenced in a study of radiotherapy plus CTLA-4 blockade in lung cancer. Assay used: immunoSEQ multiplex PCR; TCRdb lists only in-frame clones, some missing. Of approximately 70,000 clones listed, about 72% are singletons. The specimen was peripheral blood, collected from a patient treated with radiotherapy plus ipilimumab. These receptors came from a human donor with non-small cell lung cancer whose response to radiotherapy plus ipilimumab could not be evaluated. Some clones in this sample may be carry-over from other donors' samples.

This clone was detected once. V and J are TRBV6-1 and TRBJ2-4, with TRBD2 matching 7 bases. This CDR3 comprises 13 residues. Germline V gene lookup returns CDR1 MNHNS and CDR2 SASEGT. V shed 4 bases and J 4 bases; nucleotides not matched to a gene: 1. The CDR3 DNA follows: TGTGCCAGCAGTGGGGGGGGGAAAAACATTCAGTACTTC. This translates into CASSGGGKNIQYF.

The rearrangement joins TRBV7-9 to TRBJ2-3; 10 bases map to TRBD1. The length of the CDR3 is 15 residues. With V trimmed by 7 bases and J by 0 bases, 4 bases remained unmatched. Germline lookup yields CDR1 SEHNR and CDR2 FQNEAQ (reference sequence). The CDR3 nucleotides are TGTGCCAGCATCAGGGACAGGGGTAGCACAGATACGCAGTATTTT. Translated: CASIRDRGSTDTQYF.

This clone was observed once. The chain couples TRBV7-3 to TRBJ2-4; 8 bases line up with TRBD1. V shed 3 bases, J shed 6 bases, and the junction held 1 base outside the gene matches. CDR3 size: 13 residues. Germline V gene data show CDR1 as SGHTA and CDR2 as FQGTGA. The CDR3 sequence is CASSFGQGNIQYF. The CDR3 nucleotides are TGTGCCAGCAGCTTCGGACAGGGAAACATTCAGTACTTC.

This rearrangement joins TRBV6-5 to TRBJ1-2, with D unclear. Germline lookup yields CDR1 MNHEY and CDR2 SVGAGI. V was pared by 0 bases and J by 4 bases, with 15 bases between. The CDR3 totals 16 residues. The CDR3 DNA reads as TGTGCCAGCAGTTACTCCCCGCCCGGGTCCTCCTATGGCTACACCTTC. As protein: CASSYSPPGSSYGYTF.

V gene TRBV11-2 combines with J gene TRBJ2-7; D not certain. Trimming stripped 4 bases from V and 2 bases from J, with 12 bases between. Germline CDR1 is SGHAT and CDR2 is FQNNGV. The length of the CDR3 is 14 residues. CDR3 amino acids: CASSSLRNPYEQYF. Written as DNA, the CDR3 is TGTGCCAGCAGCTCCCTCAGGAATCCCTACGAGCAGTACTTC.

The chain is built from TRBV18 and TRBJ1-1; 8 bases fit TRBD1. CDR3 length equals 13 residues. The trim removed 6 bases at V and 5 bases at J, leaving 5 bases unmatched. Germline V gene data show CDR1 as KGHSH and CDR2 as LQKENI. CDR3 sequence: CASSRDRWTEAFF. CDR3 nucleotides: TGTGCCAGCTCCCGGGACAGGTGGACTGAAGCTTTCTTT.

The chain joins TRBV7-2 to TRBJ1-1; a possible D gene is TRBD1 (5 bases). The CDR3 length is 15 residues. V was pared by 2 bases and J by 1 base, with 11 bases between. From germline, CDR1 is SGHTA and CDR2 FQGNSA. The CDR3 is CASSLWPQGNTEAFF. CDR3 bases: TGTGCCAGCAGCTTATGGCCTCAGGGGAACACTGAAGCTTTCTTT.

The chain carries TRBV6-5 and TRBJ1-5; no clear D. Germline CDR1 MNHEY, CDR2 SVGAGI. Trimming shortened V by 8 bases and J by 2 bases, and 10 bases separated the two germline ends. The length of the CDR3 is 13 residues. The CDR3 loop is CASQLNRNQPQHF. The CDR3 DNA reads TGTGCCAGCCAACTTAATCGCAATCAGCCCCAGCATTTT.

The genes are TRBV6-1 and TRBJ1-2, with D possibly TRBD1 on 6 matching bases. V lost 6 bases and J 0 bases, leaving 14 bases between the germline ends. CDR1 is MNHNS and CDR2 is SASEGT in the germline V gene. The CDR3 loop spans 15 amino acids. The CDR3 region has the DNA TGTGCCAGCAGAGGGGGAAGTTCTACTAACTATGGCTACACCTTC. This encodes CASRGGSSTNYGYTF.

The CDR3 sequence is CASSRDRGQEGYTF. DNA for the CDR3: TGTGCCAGCAGTCGCGACAGGGGGCAGGAGGGCTACACCTTC. The chain has TRBV2 and TRBJ1-2, with 10 bases fitting TRBD1. The CDR3 runs to 14 residues. V was clipped by 5 bases and J by 8 bases; unmatched bases: 8. Germline V gene data show CDR1 as SNHLY and CDR2 as FYNNEI.

The chain combines TRBV5-4 with TRBJ2-3; TRBD2 matches at 9 bases. Germline CDR1 is SGHNT and CDR2 is YYREEE (reference sequence). The ends lost 4 bases at V and 2 bases at J; junction bases unmatched: 5. The CDR3 is 15 amino acids. CDR3 residues: CASSEGLAATDTQYF. The CDR3 DNA reads as TGTGCCAGCAGCGAGGGACTAGCCGCCACAGATACGCAGTATTTT.

In this sample, this clone turned up once. V usage is TRBV5-1 and J usage is TRBJ2-7, with D possibly TRBD1 on 5 matching bases. This CDR3 has 12 amino acids. The germline V gene encodes CDR1 SGHRS and CDR2 YFSETQ. Trimming pared 4 bases from V and 6 bases from J, leaving 11 bases between. This CDR3 reads CASSQDTGEQYF. CDR3 nucleotide sequence: TGCGCCAGCAGCCAGGACACCGGCGAGCAGTACTTC.

This chain joins TRBV18 and TRBJ2-1, with a weak D call TRBD2 (6 bases). Per germline, CDR1 KGHSH and CDR2 LQKENI. Trimming stripped 5 bases from V and 5 bases from J, with 13 bases between. This CDR3 is 14 amino acids long. CDR3 loop: CASSFAGSDNEQFF. The CDR3 DNA sequence: TGTGCCAGCTCATTCGCCGGGAGCGACAATGAGCAGTTCTTC.

This clone was detected a few times. The V gene is TRBV28, the J gene TRBJ2-1; no clear D gene. Germline V lookup: CDR1 MDHEN, CDR2 SYDVKM. V was cut by 3 bases and J by 4 bases, with 4 bases left in between. The CDR3 has 12 residues. The CDR3 region is CASSFGYNEQFF. CDR3 DNA sequence: TGTGCCAGCAGTTTCGGTTACAATGAGCAGTTCTTC.

The CDR3 reads CASSQGQGDTQYF. The CDR3 coding sequence is TGTGCCAGCAGCCAGGGGCAGGGAGATACGCAGTATTTT. The chain couples TRBV6-4 to TRBJ2-3; D is perhaps TRBD1 (6 bases). The CDR3 consists of 13 residues. Trimming took 6 bases from V and 5 from J, leaving 12 bases between them. Germline assignment: CDR1 MRHNA and CDR2 SNTAGT.

This clone was seen just once. This sequence joins TRBV5-1 and TRBJ1-1; the D gene is possibly TRBD1 (6 bases). V was pared by 4 bases and J by 0 bases, with 13 bases between. CDR3 length: 15 residues. Germline CDR1 SGHRS, CDR2 YFSETQ. Here the CDR3 DNA reads TGCGCCAGCAGCCAGCAGGGGTCGGTGAACACTGAAGCTTTCTTT. It codes for CASSQQGSVNTEAFF.

This chain connects TRBV5-1 to TRBJ1-3, with 9 bases identical to TRBD1. CDR3 size: 16 residues. The germline V gene has CDR1 SGHRS and CDR2 YFSETQ. V gave up 4 bases and J gave up 9 bases; unmatched junction bases: 14. For the CDR3, the DNA is TGCGCCAGCAGCCCGACGTCCGAGACAGGGGGGGCCACCATATATTTT. It translates to CASSPTSETGGATIYF.

The rearrangement links TRBV4-2 to TRBJ2-5; D not certain. Germline V gives CDR1 LGHNA, CDR2 YNFKEQ. Trimming took 3 bases from V and 4 from J, leaving 9 bases between them. The CDR3 is made up of 13 amino acids. The CDR3 is CASSQSVRETQYF. The CDR3, as DNA: TGTGCCAGCAGCCAGAGTGTGCGAGAGACCCAGTACTTC.

The chain employs TRBV2 and TRBJ2-2, with a possible D match to TRBD2 (5 bases). The CDR3 runs to 17 residues. The germline CDR1 and CDR2 sequences are SNHLY and FYNNEI. The V end lost 4 bases, the J end lost 0 bases, and 15 bases lay between the germline ends. The CDR3 here is CASSVEGLAPNTGELFF. CDR3 coding DNA: TGTGCCAGCAGTGTAGAGGGTCTAGCCCCGAACACCGGGGAGCTGTTTTTT.